This is a list of T cell receptor beta chains from one sample in a study of CD8 T cells in ankylosing spondylitis. One entry per CDR3 protein results from TCRdb running MiXCR on the 5' RACE reads. The table shows 240,000 or so distinct CDR3 sequences, with roughly a tenth occurring only once. Sequencing input: blood, either unsorted or a sorted T cell fraction (not recorded which). The receptors derive from a male donor with ankylosing spondylitis or in good health (not recorded which). The CDR3 runs from the conserved cysteine through the conserved F or W. The D gene is left open where the match is weak. Part of the rows lack a size; the others show once, few, many or a class for expanded clones.

CDR3 DNA	CDR3 protein	clone size	V gene	J gene	D gene
TGTGCCAGCAGAATAAGTAGCGGGGGGAACACCGGGGAGCTGTTTTTT	CASRISSGGNTGELFF	many	TRBV6-1	TRBJ2-2	TRBD2
TGTGCCAGCTCACAGGGGGCGACCTTGAATGAGCAGTTCTTC	CASSQGATLNEQFF	many	TRBV18	TRBJ2-1	TRBD1
TGCAGTGCTAGAGATCGATGGAGGACTAGCGGGAGTTCCGGGGAGCTGTTTTTT	CSARDRWRTSGSSGELFF	NA	TRBV20-1	TRBJ2-2	TRBD2
TGTGCCAGCACCTCGACAGGGATCGAGCAGTACTTC	CASTSTGIEQYF	many	TRBV28	TRBJ2-7	TRBD1
TGTGCCAGCAGTCCTCGGGGATATTATGGCTACACCTTC	CASSPRGYYGYTF	many	TRBV12-3/TRBV12-4	TRBJ1-2	NA
TGCAGTGCTACCGGGACACCCTACGAGCAGTACTTC	CSATGTPYEQYF	many	TRBV20-1	TRBJ2-7	NA
TGCAGTGCTAGTTCCACAAATCAGGGCAGGGAGACCCAGTACTTC	CSASSTNQGRETQYF	many	TRBV20-1	TRBJ2-5	NA
TGTGCCAGCAGCTTGTCTCGTACGCCCAATGAGCAGTTCTTC	CASSLSRTPNEQFF	few	TRBV7-9	TRBJ2-1	NA
TGTGCCAGCAGCTTGGGCCGCCTAACCGGCGAAAAACTGTTTTTT	CASSLGRLTGEKLFF	many	TRBV5-6	TRBJ1-4	NA
TGCAGTGCCCTACTGCCTGCAACTAATGAAAAACTGTTTTTT	CSALLPATNEKLFF	NA	TRBV20-1	TRBJ1-4	NA
TGCAGTGCTAGTAACGGACGAAATAGCAATCAGCCCCAGCATTTT	CSASNGRNSNQPQHF	many	TRBV20-1	TRBJ1-5	NA
TGTGCCATCTGCCGCCTTGGACTAGCGGGGGGGCCAGGAGCAGATACGCAGTATTTT	CAICRLGLAGGPGADTQYF	NA	TRBV2	TRBJ2-3	TRBD2
TGTGCCAGCAGCCCTTCCACAGAAGAAGCTTTCTTT	CASSPSTEEAFF	many	TRBV9	TRBJ1-1	NA
TGTGCCAGCAGCTTGGGGGGTGAGACCGGGGAGCTGTTTTTT	CASSLGGETGELFF	few	TRBV7-6	TRBJ2-2	NA
TGTGCCAGCACTCCAGGTAACACTGAAGCTTTCTTT	CASTPGNTEAFF	few	TRBV7-9	TRBJ1-1	NA
TGTGCCAGCAGCTGGGCCCCGGGGACCCAGTACTTC	CASSWAPGTQYF	few	TRBV7-2	TRBJ2-5	NA
TGTGCCAGCAGTGAGGGGCAGACCTATGGCTACACCTTC	CASSEGQTYGYTF	few	TRBV2	TRBJ1-2	NA
TGTGCCAGCAGCGTGGGGCGGGGGAACACTGAAGCTTTCTTT	CASSVGRGNTEAFF	few	TRBV9	TRBJ1-1	NA
TGTGCCAGCACCATGGGACAGCTACAAACCTACCAAGAGACCCAGTACTTC	CASTMGQLQTYQETQYF	many	TRBV11-2	TRBJ2-5	TRBD1
TGCAGTGCTACGGACCGGGACAGGAGCTCCTACGAGCAGTACTTC	CSATDRDRSSYEQYF	many	TRBV20-1	TRBJ2-7	TRBD1
TGCGCCAGCAGGACTACAGGGGGAAAAGCTTTCTTT	CASRTTGGKAFF	many	TRBV5-1	TRBJ1-1	TRBD1
TGCAGCGTTTTGGACAGGGGGCAAAGTGGCTACACCTTC	CSVLDRGQSGYTF	many	TRBV29-1	TRBJ1-2	TRBD1
TGCAGTGCTAGAGATTCCGGGGCCACAGGGGGGAATGAGCAGTTCTTC	CSARDSGATGGNEQFF	NA	TRBV20-1	TRBJ2-1	TRBD1
TGTGCTAGTGGCTCGACAGGGGAGGTTCAGCCCCAGCATTTT	CASGSTGEVQPQHF	NA	TRBV12-5	TRBJ1-5	TRBD1
TGTGCCACTTCGGCTGGGTGGAAGCAGCCCCAGCATTTT	CATSAGWKQPQHF	many	TRBV15	TRBJ1-5	NA
TGTGCCAGCAGCTTGATGGTAGCGGGGGGGGTGCTGTTTTTT	CASSLMVAGGVLFF	many	TRBV5-6	TRBJ2-2	TRBD2
TGTGCCAGCAACGAGGGGTTTCGAGGGGGTGAGCAGTTCTTC	CASNEGFRGGEQFF	many	TRBV7-2	TRBJ2-1	NA
TGTGCCAGCACCCCCCTAGAGCACACAGATACGCAGTATTTT	CASTPLEHTDTQYF	many	TRBV11-2	TRBJ2-3	NA
TGTGCCAGCAGTGGTAAGACCGGGACAGATGTCACCGGGGAGCTGTTTTTT	CASSGKTGTDVTGELFF	many	TRBV25-1	TRBJ2-2	TRBD1
TGCGCCAGCAGCCTACAAACAGGGGGCGTGGATGAAAAACTGTTTTTT	CASSLQTGGVDEKLFF	few	TRBV5-1	TRBJ1-4	TRBD1